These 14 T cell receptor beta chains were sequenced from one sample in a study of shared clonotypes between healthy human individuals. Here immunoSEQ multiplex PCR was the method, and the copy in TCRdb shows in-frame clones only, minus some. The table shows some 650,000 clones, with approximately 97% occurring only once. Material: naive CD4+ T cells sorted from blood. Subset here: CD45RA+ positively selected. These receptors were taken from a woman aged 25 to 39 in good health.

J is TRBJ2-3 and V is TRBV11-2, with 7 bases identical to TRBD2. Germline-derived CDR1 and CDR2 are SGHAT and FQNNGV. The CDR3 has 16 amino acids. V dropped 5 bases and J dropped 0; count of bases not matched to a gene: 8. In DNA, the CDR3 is TGTGCCAGCAGCCGGCGGGGGAGGGAGAGCACAGATACGCAGTATTTT. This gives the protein CASSRRGRESTDTQYF.

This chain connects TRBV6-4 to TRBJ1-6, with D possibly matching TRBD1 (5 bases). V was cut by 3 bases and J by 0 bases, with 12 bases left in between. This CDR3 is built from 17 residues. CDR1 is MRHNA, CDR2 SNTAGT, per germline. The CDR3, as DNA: TGTGCCAGCAGTGAATTACAGGTCCGCTCCTATAATTCACCCCTCCACTTT. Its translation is CASSELQVRSYNSPLHF.

CDR3 in DNA: TGTGCCAGCAGCAAGCCCGGAAGGGACAGGGAAGAGACCCAGTACTTC. Encoded protein: CASSKPGRDREETQYF. The chain joins TRBV5-4 to TRBJ2-5, with 9 bases that match TRBD1. With V trimmed by 4 bases and J by 3 bases, 10 bases remained unmatched. This CDR3 is 16 amino acids long. The germline gives CDR1 SGHNT, CDR2 YYREEE (reference sequence).

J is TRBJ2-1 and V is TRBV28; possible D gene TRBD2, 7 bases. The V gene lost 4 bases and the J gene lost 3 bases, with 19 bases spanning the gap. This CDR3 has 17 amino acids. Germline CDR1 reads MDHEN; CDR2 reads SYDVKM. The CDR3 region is CASSSVGGPILYNEQFF. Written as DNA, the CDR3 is TGTGCCAGCAGTTCCGTCGGGGGGCCGATACTCTACAATGAGCAGTTCTTC.

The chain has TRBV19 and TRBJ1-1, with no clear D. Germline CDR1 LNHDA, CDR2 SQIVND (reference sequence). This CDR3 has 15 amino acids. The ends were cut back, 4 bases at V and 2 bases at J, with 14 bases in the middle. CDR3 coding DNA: TGTGCCAGTAGTACCGCGCGTGCGTCCAACACTGAAGCTTTCTTT. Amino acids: CASSTARASNTEAFF.

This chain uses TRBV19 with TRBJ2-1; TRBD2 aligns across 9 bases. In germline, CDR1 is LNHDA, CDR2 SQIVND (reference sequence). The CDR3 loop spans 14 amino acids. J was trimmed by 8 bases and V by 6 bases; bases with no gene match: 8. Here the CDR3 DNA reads TGTGCCAGTAGACTAGCGGGCTCTAAGGATGAGCAGTTCTTC. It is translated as CASRLAGSKDEQFF.

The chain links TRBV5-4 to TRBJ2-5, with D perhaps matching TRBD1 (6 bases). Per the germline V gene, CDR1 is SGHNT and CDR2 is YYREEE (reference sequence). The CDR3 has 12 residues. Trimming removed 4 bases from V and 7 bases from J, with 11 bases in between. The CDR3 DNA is TGTGCCAGCAGCGAGGACAGCCTGACCCAGTACTTC. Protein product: CASSEDSLTQYF.

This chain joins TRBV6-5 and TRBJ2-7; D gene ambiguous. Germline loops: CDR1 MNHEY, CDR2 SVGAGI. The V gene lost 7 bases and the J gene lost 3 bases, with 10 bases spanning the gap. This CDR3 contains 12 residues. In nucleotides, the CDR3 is TGTGCCAGCACCTCAACCTTCTACGAGCAGTACTTC. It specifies CASTSTFYEQYF.

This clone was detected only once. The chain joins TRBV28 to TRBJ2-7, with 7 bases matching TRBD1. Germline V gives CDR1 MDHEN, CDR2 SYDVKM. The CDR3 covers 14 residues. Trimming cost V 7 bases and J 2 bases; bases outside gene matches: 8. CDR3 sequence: CASNRGTAPYEQYF. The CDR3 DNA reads TGTGCCAGCAACAGAGGGACAGCCCCCTACGAGCAGTACTTC. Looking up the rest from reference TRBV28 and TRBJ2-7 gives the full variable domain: DVKVTQSSRYLVKRTGEKVFLECVQDMDHENMFWYRQDPGLGLRLIYFSYDVKMKEKGDIPEGYSVSREKKERFSLILESASTNQTSMYLCASNRGTAPYEQYFGPGTRLTVT.

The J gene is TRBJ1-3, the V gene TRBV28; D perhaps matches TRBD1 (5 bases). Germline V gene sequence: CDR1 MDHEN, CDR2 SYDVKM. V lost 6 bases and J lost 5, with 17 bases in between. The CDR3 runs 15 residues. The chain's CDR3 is CASSPSDLGRNTIYF. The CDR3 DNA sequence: TGTGCCAGCAGCCCGTCGGACCTGGGGCGAAACACCATATATTTT.

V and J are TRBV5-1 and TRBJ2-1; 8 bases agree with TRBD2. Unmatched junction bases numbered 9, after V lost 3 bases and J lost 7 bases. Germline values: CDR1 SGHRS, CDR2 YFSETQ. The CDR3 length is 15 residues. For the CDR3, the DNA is TGCGCCAGCAGCTGGGTAGCGGGATTTTGGAATGAGCAGTTCTTC. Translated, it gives CASSWVAGFWNEQFF.

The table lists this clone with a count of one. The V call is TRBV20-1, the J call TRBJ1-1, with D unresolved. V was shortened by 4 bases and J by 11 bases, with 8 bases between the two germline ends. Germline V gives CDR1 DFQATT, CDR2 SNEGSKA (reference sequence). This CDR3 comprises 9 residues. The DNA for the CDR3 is TGCAGTGCTAAAAGCTGGGCTTTCTTT. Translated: CSAKSWAFF.

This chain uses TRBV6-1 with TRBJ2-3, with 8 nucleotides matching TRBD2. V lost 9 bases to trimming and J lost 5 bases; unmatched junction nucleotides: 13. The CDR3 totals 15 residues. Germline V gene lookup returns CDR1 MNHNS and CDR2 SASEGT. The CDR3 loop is CARSRGAGGRDTQYF. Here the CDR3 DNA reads TGTGCCAGGTCACGGGGGGCGGGGGGCAGAGATACGCAGTATTTT.

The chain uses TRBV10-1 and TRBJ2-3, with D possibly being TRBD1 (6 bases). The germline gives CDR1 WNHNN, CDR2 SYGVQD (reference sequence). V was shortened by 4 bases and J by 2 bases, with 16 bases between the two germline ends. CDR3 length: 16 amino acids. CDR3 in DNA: TGCGCCAGCAGTGCCCCCGGGACAAGAATCACAGATACGCAGTATTTT. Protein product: CASSAPGTRITDTQYF.